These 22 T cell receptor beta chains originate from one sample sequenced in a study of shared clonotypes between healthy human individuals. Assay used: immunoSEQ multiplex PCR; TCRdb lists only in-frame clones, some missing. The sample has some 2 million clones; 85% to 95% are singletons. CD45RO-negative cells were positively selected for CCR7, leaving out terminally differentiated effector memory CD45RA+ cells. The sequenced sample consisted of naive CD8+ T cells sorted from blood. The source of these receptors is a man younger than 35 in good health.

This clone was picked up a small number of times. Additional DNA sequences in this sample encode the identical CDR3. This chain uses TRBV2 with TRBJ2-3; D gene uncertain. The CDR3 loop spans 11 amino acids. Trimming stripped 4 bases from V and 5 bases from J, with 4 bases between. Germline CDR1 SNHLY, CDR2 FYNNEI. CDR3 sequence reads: CASSGGDTQYF. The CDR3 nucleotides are TGTGCCAGCAGTGGGGGAGATACGCAGTATTTT.

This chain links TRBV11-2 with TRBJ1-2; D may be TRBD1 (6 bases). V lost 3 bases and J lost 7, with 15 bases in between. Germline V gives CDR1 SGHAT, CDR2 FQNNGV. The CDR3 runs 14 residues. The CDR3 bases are TGTGCCAGCAGCTTCTCAGGGGCCCCCGGTGGCTACACCTTC. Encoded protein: CASSFSGAPGGYTF. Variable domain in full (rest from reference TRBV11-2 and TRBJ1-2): EAGVAQSPRYKIIEKRQSVAFWCNPISGHATLYWYQQILGQGPKLLIQFQNNGVVDDSQLPKDRFSAERLKGVDSTLKIQPAKLEDSAVYLCASSFSGAPGGYTFGSGTRLTVV.

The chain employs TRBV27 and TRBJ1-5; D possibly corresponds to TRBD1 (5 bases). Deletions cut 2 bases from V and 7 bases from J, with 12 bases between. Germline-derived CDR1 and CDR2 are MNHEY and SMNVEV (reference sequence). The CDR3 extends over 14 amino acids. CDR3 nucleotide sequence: TGTGCCAGCAGTTTAGAATCTGGGGGACAGCCCCAGCATTTT. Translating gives CASSLESGGQPQHF.

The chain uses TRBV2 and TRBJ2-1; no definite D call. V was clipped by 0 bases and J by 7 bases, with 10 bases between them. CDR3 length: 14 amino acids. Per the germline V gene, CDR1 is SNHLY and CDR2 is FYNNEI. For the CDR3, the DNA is TGTGCCAGCAGTGAAGCAACGGTGGGAAATGAGCAGTTCTTC. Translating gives CASSEATVGNEQFF.

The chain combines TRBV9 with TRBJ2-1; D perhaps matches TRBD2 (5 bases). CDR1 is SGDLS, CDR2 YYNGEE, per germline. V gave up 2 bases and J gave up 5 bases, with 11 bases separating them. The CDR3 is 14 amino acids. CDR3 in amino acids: CASSVNSVHNEQFF. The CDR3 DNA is TGTGCCAGCAGCGTGAATAGCGTCCACAATGAGCAGTTCTTC.

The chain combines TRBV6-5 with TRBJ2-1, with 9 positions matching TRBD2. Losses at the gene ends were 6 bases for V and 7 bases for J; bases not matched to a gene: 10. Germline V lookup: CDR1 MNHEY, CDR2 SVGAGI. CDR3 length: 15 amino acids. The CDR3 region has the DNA TGTGCCAGCAGATTGGGGACTAGCTTCATGAATGAGCAGTTCTTC. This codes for CASRLGTSFMNEQFF.

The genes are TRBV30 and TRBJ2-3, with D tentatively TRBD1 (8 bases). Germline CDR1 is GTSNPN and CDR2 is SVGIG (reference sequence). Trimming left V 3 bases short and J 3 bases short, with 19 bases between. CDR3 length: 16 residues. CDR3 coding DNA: TGTGCCTGGAGCTCAGGGGGCGGGGGTATGACAGATACGCAGTATTTT. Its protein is CAWSSGGGGMTDTQYF.

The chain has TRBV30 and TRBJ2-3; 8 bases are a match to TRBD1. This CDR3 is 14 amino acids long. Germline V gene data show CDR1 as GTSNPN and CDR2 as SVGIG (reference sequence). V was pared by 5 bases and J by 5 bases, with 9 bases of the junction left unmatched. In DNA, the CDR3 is TGTGCCTGGGACCAGGACAGGGCAGGAGATACGCAGTATTTT. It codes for CAWDQDRAGDTQYF. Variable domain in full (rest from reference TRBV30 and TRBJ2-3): SQTIHQWPATLVQPVGSPLSLECTVEGTSNPNLYWYRQAAGRGLQLLFYSVGIGQISSEVPQNLSASRPQDRQFILSSKKLLLSDSGFYLCAWDQDRAGDTQYFGPGTRLTVL.

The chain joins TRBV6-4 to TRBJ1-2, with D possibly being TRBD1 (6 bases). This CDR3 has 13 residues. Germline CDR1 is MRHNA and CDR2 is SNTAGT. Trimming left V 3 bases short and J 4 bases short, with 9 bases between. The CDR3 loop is CASSEGRGYGYTF. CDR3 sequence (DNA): TGTGCCAGCAGTGAAGGCAGGGGCTATGGCTACACCTTC.

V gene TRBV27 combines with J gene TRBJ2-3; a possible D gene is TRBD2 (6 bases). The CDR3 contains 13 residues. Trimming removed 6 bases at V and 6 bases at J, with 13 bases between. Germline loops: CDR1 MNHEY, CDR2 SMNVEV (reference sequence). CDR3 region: CASSRDWGDTQYF. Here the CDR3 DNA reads TGTGCCAGCAGCCGGGACTGGGGGGATACGCAGTATTTT.

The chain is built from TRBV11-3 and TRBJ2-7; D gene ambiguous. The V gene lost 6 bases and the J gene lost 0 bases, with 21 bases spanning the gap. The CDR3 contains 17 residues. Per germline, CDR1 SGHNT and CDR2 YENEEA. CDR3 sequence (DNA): TGTGCCAGCAGTCACCTCCCCCGTGGCGGTCCCTCCTACGAGCAGTACTTC. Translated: CASSHLPRGGPSYEQYF.

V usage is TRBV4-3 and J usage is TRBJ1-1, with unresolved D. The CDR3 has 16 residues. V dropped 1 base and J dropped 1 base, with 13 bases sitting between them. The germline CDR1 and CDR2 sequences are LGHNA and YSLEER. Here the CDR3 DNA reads TGCGCCAGCAGCCAAGGAGCCGGGATAGAGAACACTGAAGCTTTCTTT. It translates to CASSQGAGIENTEAFF.

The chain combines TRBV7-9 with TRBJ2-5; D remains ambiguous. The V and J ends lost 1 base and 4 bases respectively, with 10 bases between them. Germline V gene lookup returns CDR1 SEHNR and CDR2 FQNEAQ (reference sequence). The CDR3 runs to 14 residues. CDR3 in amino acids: CASSLGSLGETQYF. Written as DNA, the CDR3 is TGTGCCAGCAGCTTAGGCAGCCTAGGAGAGACCCAGTACTTC.

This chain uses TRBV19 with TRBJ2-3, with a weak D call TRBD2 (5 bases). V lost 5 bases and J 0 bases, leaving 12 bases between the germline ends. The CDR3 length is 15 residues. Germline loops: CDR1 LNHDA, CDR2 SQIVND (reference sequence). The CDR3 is CASSPGLFSTDTQYF. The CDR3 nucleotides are TGTGCCAGTAGTCCCGGACTGTTTAGCACAGATACGCAGTATTTT.

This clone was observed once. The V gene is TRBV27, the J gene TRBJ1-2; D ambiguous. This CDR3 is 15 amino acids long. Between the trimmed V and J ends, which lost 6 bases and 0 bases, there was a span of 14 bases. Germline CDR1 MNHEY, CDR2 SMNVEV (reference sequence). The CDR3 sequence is CASSSLDSPNYGYTF. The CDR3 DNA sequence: TGTGCCAGCAGCTCCCTCGACTCCCCTAACTATGGCTACACCTTC.

CDR3 amino acids: CASSLGGLAGEENEQFF. In nucleotides, the CDR3 is TGTGCCAGCAGCTTAGGCGGACTAGCGGGGGAAGAAAATGAGCAGTTCTTC. The chain links TRBV13 to TRBJ2-1; the match to TRBD2 covers 13 bases. This CDR3 is 17 amino acids long. Germline-derived CDR1 and CDR2 are PRHDT and FYEKMQ (reference sequence). Trimming took 0 bases from V and 7 from J; bases not matched to a gene: 6. The full variable domain, completed using reference TRBV13 and TRBJ2-1, is AAGVIQSPRHLIKEKRETATLKCYPIPRHDTVYWYQQGPGQDPQFLISFYEKMQSDKGSIPDRFSAQQFSDYHSELNMSSLELGDSALYFCASSLGGLAGEENEQFFGPGTRLTVL.

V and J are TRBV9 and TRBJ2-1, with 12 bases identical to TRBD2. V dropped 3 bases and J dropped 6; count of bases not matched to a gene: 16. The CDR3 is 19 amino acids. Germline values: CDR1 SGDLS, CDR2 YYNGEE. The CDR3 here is CASSGQVSTSGRGGNEQFF. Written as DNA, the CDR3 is TGTGCCAGCAGCGGCCAAGTTTCGACTAGCGGGAGAGGAGGCAATGAGCAGTTCTTC.

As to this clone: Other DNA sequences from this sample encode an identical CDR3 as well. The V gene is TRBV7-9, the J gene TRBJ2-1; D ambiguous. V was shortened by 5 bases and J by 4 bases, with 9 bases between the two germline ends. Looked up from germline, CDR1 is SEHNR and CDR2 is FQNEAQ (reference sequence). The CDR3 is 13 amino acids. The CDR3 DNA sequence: TGTGCCAGCAGCCCCCCGGGTTACAATGAGCAGTTCTTC. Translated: CASSPPGYNEQFF.

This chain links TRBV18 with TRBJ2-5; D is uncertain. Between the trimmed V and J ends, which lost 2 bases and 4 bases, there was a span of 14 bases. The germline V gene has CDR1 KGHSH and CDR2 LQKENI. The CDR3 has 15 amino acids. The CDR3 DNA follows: TGTGCCAGCTCACCAATTTCTGGGGTACCAGAGACCCAGTACTTC. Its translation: CASSPISGVPETQYF.

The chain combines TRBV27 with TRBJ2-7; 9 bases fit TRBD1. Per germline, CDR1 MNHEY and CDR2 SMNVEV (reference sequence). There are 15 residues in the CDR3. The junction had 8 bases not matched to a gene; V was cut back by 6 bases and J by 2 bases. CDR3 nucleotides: TGTGCCAGCAGCGCCGGGACAGGGCCACCCTACGAGCAGTACTTC. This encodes CASSAGTGPPYEQYF.

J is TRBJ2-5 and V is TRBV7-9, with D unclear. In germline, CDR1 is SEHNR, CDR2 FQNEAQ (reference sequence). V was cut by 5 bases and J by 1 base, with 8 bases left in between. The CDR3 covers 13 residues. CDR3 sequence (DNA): TGTGCCAGCAGCCCGGACCCCCAAGAGACCCAGTACTTC. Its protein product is CASSPDPQETQYF.

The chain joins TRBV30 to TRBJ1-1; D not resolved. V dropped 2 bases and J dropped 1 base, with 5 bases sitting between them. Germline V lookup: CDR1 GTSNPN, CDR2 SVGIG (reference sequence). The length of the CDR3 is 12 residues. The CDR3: CAWSLENTEAFF. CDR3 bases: TGTGCCTGGAGTTTGGAGAACACTGAAGCTTTCTTT. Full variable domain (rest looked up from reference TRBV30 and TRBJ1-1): SQTIHQWPATLVQPVGSPLSLECTVEGTSNPNLYWYRQAAGRGLQLLFYSVGIGQISSEVPQNLSASRPQDRQFILSSKKLLLSDSGFYLCAWSLENTEAFFGQGTRLTVV.